Each of the 27 T cell receptor beta chains below was sequenced from the same sample in a study of blood T cell repertoires in COVID-19. Sequencing used immunoSEQ multiplex PCR; TCRdb keeps in-frame clones, though not all of them. The sample has some 120,000 clones, roughly 88% seen once. Sequencing input: peripheral blood. All receptors come from a woman aged 70-85 years with acute or convalescent COVID-19.

This clone came up a few times. CDR3 protein: CASSLVTGLAGVAYNEQFF. For the CDR3, the DNA is TGTGCCAGCAGCTTAGTAACGGGACTAGCGGGAGTGGCCTACAATGAGCAGTTCTTC. V is TRBV7-8 and J is TRBJ2-1, with 14 bases lining up with TRBD2. Germline loops: CDR1 SGHVS, CDR2 FQNEAQ. J lost 2 bases, V lost 1 base, and 7 bases had no gene match. The CDR3 length is 19 residues.

The chain has TRBV4-2 and TRBJ2-5, with 9 bases that match TRBD1. The CDR3 extends over 16 amino acids. Germline V CDR1 and CDR2: LGHNA, YNFKEQ. J lost 5 bases, V lost 0 bases, and 7 bases had no gene match. CDR3 nucleotide sequence: TGTGCCAGCAGCCAAGATGGGACAGGGTATGCGGAGACCCAGTACTTC. Translation gives CASSQDGTGYAETQYF.

This chain joins TRBV3-1 (or the pseudogene TRBV3-2) and TRBJ2-1; D is unresolved. This CDR3 is built from 13 residues. V was clipped by 4 bases and J by 10 bases, with 14 bases between them. CDR1 and CDR2 (germline): LGHDT, YNNKEL (reference sequence). The CDR3: CASSPSQSGEQFF. CDR3 sequence (DNA): TGTGCCAGCAGCCCCTCCCAGTCCGGGGAGCAGTTCTTC.

This clone appeared a single time. V usage is TRBV5-1 and J usage is TRBJ2-1; 7 bases fit TRBD2. The germline V gene encodes CDR1 SGHRS and CDR2 YFSETQ. This CDR3 comprises 16 residues. With V trimmed by 1 base and J by 1 base, 5 bases remained unmatched. The CDR3 coding sequence is TGCGCCAGCAGCTTGCGGGGAGCGGGGTCCTACAATGAGCAGTTCTTC. Protein sequence: CASSLRGAGSYNEQFF.

The chain is built from TRBV6-1 and TRBJ1-5; D uncertain. The germline CDR1 and CDR2 sequences are MNHNS and SASEGT. Trimming cost V 0 bases and J 6 bases, with 12 bases left between them. CDR3 length equals 15 residues. This chain's CDR3 is CASSEADTQAQPQHF. The CDR3 nucleotides read TGTGCCAGCAGTGAAGCGGATACCCAGGCTCAGCCCCAGCATTTT.

Details on this clone: The sample holds other DNA sequences that translate to the same CDR3. CDR3 in DNA: TGTGCCAGCAGAGGGACAGCCAACACTGAAGCTTTCTTT. This codes for CASRGTANTEAFF. The rearrangement uses TRBV6-5 and TRBJ1-1, with TRBD1 matching 7 bases. Germline values: CDR1 MNHEY, CDR2 SVGAGI. Unmatched junction bases numbered 3, after V lost 6 bases and J lost 2 bases. The CDR3 runs to 13 residues.

The chain joins TRBV5-6 to TRBJ2-7; 10 nucleotides agree with TRBD2. This CDR3 comprises 17 residues. V lost 5 bases, J lost 0 bases, and 11 bases stayed unmatched. Per the germline V gene, CDR1 is SGHDT and CDR2 is YYEEEE. CDR3 amino acids: CASSSLAGVIYSYEQYF. CDR3 DNA: TGTGCCAGCAGTTCCCTAGCGGGAGTGATATACTCCTACGAGCAGTACTTC.

The CDR3 sequence is CASTSQGARNSPLHF. CDR3 DNA: TGTGCCAGCACCTCCCAGGGGGCTAGGAATTCACCCCTCCACTTT. This chain links TRBV2 with TRBJ1-6, with 8 bases identical to TRBD1. There are 15 residues in the CDR3. Germline CDR1 SNHLY, CDR2 FYNNEI. With 7 bases clipped from V and 7 bases from J, the junction kept 9 bases outside the gene matches.

The chain is built from TRBV6-1 and TRBJ2-7; D is unclear. The CDR3 is 14 residues long. The V end lost 5 bases, the J end lost 2 bases, and 13 bases lay between the germline ends. Germline CDR1 reads MNHNS; CDR2 reads SASEGT. The CDR3 bases are TGTGCCAGCAGTTATCGGCGGTCAACCTACGAGCAGTACTTC. Translated: CASSYRRSTYEQYF.

The V call is TRBV3-1 (or the pseudogene TRBV3-2), the J call TRBJ1-1; D is unresolved. CDR3 size: 12 residues. CDR1 is LGHDT and CDR2 is YNNKEL in the germline V gene (reference sequence). V dropped 0 bases and J dropped 11 bases, with 10 bases sitting between them. The CDR3 nucleotides read TGTGCCAGCAGCCAAGAAGCCCTTGATGCTTTCTTT. Translation gives CASSQEALDAFF.

This chain joins TRBV5-4 and TRBJ2-1; 12 bases map to TRBD2. Per germline, CDR1 SGHNT and CDR2 YYREEE (reference sequence). The J segment lost 4 bases and the V segment lost 3 bases, leaving 5 bases of the junction unmatched. There are 16 residues in the CDR3. CDR3 protein: CASSSPSGGGYNEQFF. CDR3 in DNA: TGTGCCAGCAGCTCCCCTAGCGGGGGGGGATACAATGAGCAGTTCTTC.

J is TRBJ2-3 and V is TRBV6-5; weak D call: TRBD2 (6 bases). Trimming left V 2 bases short and J 6 bases short, with 15 bases between. The germline gives CDR1 MNHEY, CDR2 SVGAGI. The CDR3 has 15 residues. This chain's CDR3 is CASSYDRRGGDTQYF. For the CDR3, the DNA is TGTGCCAGCAGTTACGATCGGCGGGGTGGGGATACGCAGTATTTT.

The genes are TRBV6-6 and TRBJ2-4; a possible D gene is TRBD1 (6 bases). Germline V gene data show CDR1 as MNHNY and CDR2 as SVGAGI (reference sequence). CDR3 length: 16 amino acids. V lost 6 bases, J lost 0 bases, and 15 bases lay in between. CDR3 region: CASSSGQTLAKNIQYF. In nucleotides, the CDR3 is TGTGCCAGCAGCTCCGGACAGACCCTAGCCAAAAACATTCAGTACTTC.

The chain is built from TRBV7-3 and TRBJ1-1; no reliable D call. V lost 2 bases and J lost 4, with 14 bases in between. The CDR3 is made up of 15 amino acids. Germline V gene data show CDR1 as SGHTA and CDR2 as FQGTGA. The DNA of the CDR3 is TGTGCCAGCAGCTTAGAGGGTCCGTTGTCCACTGAAGCTTTCTTT. It yields the protein CASSLEGPLSTEAFF.

This clone was seen just once. The chain uses TRBV7-9 and TRBJ2-3; 8 bases map to TRBD1. Trimming took 6 bases from V and 1 from J; bases not matched to a gene: 3. Germline V lookup: CDR1 SEHNR, CDR2 FQNEAQ (reference sequence). The CDR3 is 14 amino acids. The CDR3 here is CASRHRGGTDTQYF. The DNA of the CDR3 is TGTGCCAGCAGGCACAGGGGGGGCACAGATACGCAGTATTTT.

This chain connects TRBV10-3 to TRBJ1-5; D gene unclear. The germline V and J ends were trimmed by 8 bases and 3 bases, with 11 bases remaining between them. This CDR3 region has 13 residues. Germline V lookup: CDR1 ENHRY, CDR2 SYGVKD. The CDR3, as DNA: TGTGCCATCGGTGGGCCTCTCAATCAGCCCCAGCATTTT. This sequence encodes CAIGGPLNQPQHF.

CDR3 residues: CATSRDPEIYGYTF. CDR3 coding DNA: TGTGCCACCAGCAGAGATCCAGAAATCTATGGCTACACCTTC. The chain joins TRBV15 to TRBJ1-2; D is ambiguous. The CDR3 covers 14 residues. Looked up from germline, CDR1 is LNHNV and CDR2 is YYDKDF (reference sequence). V was clipped by 0 bases and J by 4 bases, with 9 bases between them.

The chain joins TRBV7-2 to TRBJ2-1, with 7 bases matching TRBD2. After removal of 5 bases from V and 9 bases from J, the junction contained 16 bases not matched to a gene. The CDR3 loop spans 16 amino acids. From germline, CDR1 is SGHTA and CDR2 FQGNSA. The chain's CDR3 is CASSPRGGAGVGEQFF. The CDR3, as DNA: TGTGCCAGCAGCCCTAGGGGTGGGGCGGGAGTAGGTGAGCAGTTCTTC.

The chain couples TRBV5-1 to TRBJ2-3, with TRBD1 matching 7 bases. This CDR3 region has 16 residues. With V trimmed by 0 bases and J by 2 bases, 6 bases remained unmatched. Germline V gene sequence: CDR1 SGHRS, CDR2 YFSETQ. The CDR3 loop is CASSLERGLTTDTQYF. CDR3 nucleotides: TGCGCCAGCAGCTTGGAAAGGGGGCTAACCACAGATACGCAGTATTTT.

The rearrangement uses TRBV25-1 and TRBJ2-7; D perhaps matches TRBD1 (6 bases). Germline V gene sequence: CDR1 MGHDK, CDR2 SYGVNS. The CDR3 totals 12 residues. Between the trimmed V and J ends, which lost 6 bases and 0 bases, there was a span of 6 bases. The CDR3 reads CASRDSSYEQYF. CDR3 bases: TGTGCCAGCAGGGACAGCTCCTACGAGCAGTACTTC.

This clone was recorded at least ten times. The chain links TRBV2 to TRBJ2-1, with a tentative D call TRBD2 (7 bases). The CDR3 runs 22 residues. Germline CDR1 and CDR2: SNHLY and FYNNEI. Trimming removed 2 bases at V and 0 bases at J, with 29 bases between. The CDR3 DNA is TGTGCCAGCAGTGAAATCCTTACCAGGGGAAACCGGGGGGCTAGCTCCTACAATGAGCAGTTCTTC. It translates to CASSEILTRGNRGASSYNEQFF.

This clone was counted once. The chain uses TRBV6-5 and TRBJ1-1, with D perhaps matching TRBD1 (6 bases). V lost 2 bases, J lost 1 base, and 11 bases lay in between. Per germline, CDR1 MNHEY and CDR2 SVGAGI. The CDR3 totals 15 residues. The CDR3 coding sequence is TGTGCCAGCAGTTACATGGGGGGGGCGAACACTGAAGCTTTCTTT. Amino acids: CASSYMGGANTEAFF.

The genes are TRBV28 and TRBJ2-7, with 16 bases that match TRBD2. Losses at the gene ends were 3 bases for V and 9 bases for J; bases not matched to a gene: 8. Germline V gene lookup returns CDR1 MDHEN and CDR2 SYDVKM. The CDR3 is made up of 16 amino acids. The CDR3 nucleotides read TGTGCCAGCAGTTTGGGACTAGCGGGAGGGCTTTTGGGGCAGTACTTC. This translates into CASSLGLAGGLLGQYF.

The genes are TRBV27 and TRBJ1-4, with D possibly being TRBD1 (6 bases). The germline gives CDR1 MNHEY, CDR2 SMNVEV (reference sequence). The CDR3 loop spans 15 amino acids. V was clipped by 5 bases and J by 0 bases, with 10 bases between them. CDR3 sequence (DNA): TGTGCCAGCAGTGCTCGGACAGCAACTAATGAAAAACTGTTTTTT. Amino acid sequence: CASSARTATNEKLFF. The variable domain in full, completed from reference TRBV27 and TRBJ1-4, reads EAQVTQNPRYLITVTGKKLTVTCSQNMNHEYMSWYRQDPGLGLRQIYYSMNVEVTDKGDVPEGYKVSRKEKRNFPLILESPSPNQTSLYFCASSARTATNEKLFFGSGTQLSVL.

This chain joins TRBV3-1 (or the pseudogene TRBV3-2) and TRBJ2-3, with 9 bases fitting TRBD2. Looked up from germline, CDR1 is LGHDT and CDR2 is YNNKEL (reference sequence). This CDR3 contains 17 residues. Losses at the gene ends were 4 bases for V and 3 bases for J; bases not matched to a gene: 11. In DNA, the CDR3 is TGTGCCAGCAGCCCAGACGGCGGGAGGGGAATGACAGATACGCAGTATTTT. It is translated as CASSPDGGRGMTDTQYF.

The genes are TRBV6-5 and TRBJ1-2; 7 nucleotides line up with TRBD1. This CDR3 is built from 15 residues. V lost 8 bases and J lost 2; bases outside the gene matches: 11. Germline loops: CDR1 MNHEY, CDR2 SVGAGI. The CDR3 DNA follows: TGTGCCAGCGGAACCCAGGGGGTAGGAAACTATGGCTACACCTTC. Its translation is CASGTQGVGNYGYTF.

The chain couples TRBV5-1 to TRBJ1-2; D is uncertain. The germline V and J ends were trimmed by 2 bases and 5 bases, with 16 bases remaining between them. Germline V CDR1 and CDR2: SGHRS, YFSETQ. CDR3 length: 15 amino acids. The CDR3 DNA is TGCGCCAGCAGCTTAGAAGGGAGAAGGGAATATGGCTACACCTTC. As protein: CASSLEGRREYGYTF.